This T cell receptor (beta chain) was recovered during a study of cytomegalovirus exposure and HLA in healthy donors. The donors were part of the validation cohort of around 110 subjects. That cohort was separate from the first cohort, which comprised 666 subjects. As regards this clone: Its antigen is still unknown.

Study-wide findings and caveats: As confirmed in vitro, a few CMV-associated chains were specific for CMV antigens. It was found in a later analysis that first-cohort TCR clusters tended to co-occur in the 120 validation repertoires.

The repertoire was sequenced with immunoSEQ multiplex PCR; TCRdb's copy has only in-frame clones and lacks some. The top ten clones hold around 2.6% of a sample with 200,000 to 250,000 clones, about 83% of them seen once. V shed 5 bases and J 3 bases; nucleotides not matched to a gene: 12. Germline loops: CDR1 MNHNY, CDR2 SVGAGI (reference sequence). The CDR3 loop spans 16 amino acids. This clonotype originated in a man aged 18 to 35 in good health and CMV-seronegative. Sequencing was done on a sample of PBMCs. V is TRBV6-6 and J is TRBJ1-1; 7 bases are a match to TRBD1. The CDR3 DNA sequence: TGTGCCAGCAGTCAGGACAGGTTTGCCCTTCACACTGAAGCTTTCTTT. Translation gives CASSQDRFALHTEAFF.